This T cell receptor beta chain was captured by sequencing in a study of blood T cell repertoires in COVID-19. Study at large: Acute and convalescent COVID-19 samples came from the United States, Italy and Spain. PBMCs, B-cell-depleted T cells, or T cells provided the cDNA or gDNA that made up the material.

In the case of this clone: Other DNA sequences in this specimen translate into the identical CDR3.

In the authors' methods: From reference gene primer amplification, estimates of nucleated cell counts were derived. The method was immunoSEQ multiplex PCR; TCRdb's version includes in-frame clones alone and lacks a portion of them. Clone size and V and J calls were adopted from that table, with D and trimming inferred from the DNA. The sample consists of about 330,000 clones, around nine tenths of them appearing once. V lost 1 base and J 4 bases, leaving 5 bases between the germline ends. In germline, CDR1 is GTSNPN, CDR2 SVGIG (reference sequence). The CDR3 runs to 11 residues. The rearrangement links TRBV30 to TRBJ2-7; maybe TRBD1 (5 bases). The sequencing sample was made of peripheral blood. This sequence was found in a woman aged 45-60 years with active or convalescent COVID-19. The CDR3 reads CAWSGQYEQYF. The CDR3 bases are TGTGCCTGGAGTGGACAGTACGAGCAGTACTTC.